Detailed here is one T cell receptor (beta chain). The germline V gene encodes CDR1 SEHNR and CDR2 FQNEAQ (reference sequence). The CDR3 contains 14 residues. V dropped 5 bases and J dropped 4 bases, with 14 bases sitting between them. This table comes from immunoSEQ multiplex PCR, and its TCRdb copy is limited to in-frame clones, with some not included. The data contain some 100,000 clones, roughly nine tenths of them singletons. This sample was taken from a study of OX40 agonist ivuxolimab in advanced cancers. Study-level background: Those enrolled were about 82% male, with a mean age of about 66 years and ages from roughly 20 to 85.

The receptor comes from an adult with an advanced solid tumor such as melanoma, head and neck, liver or kidney cancer. Sequencing was performed on CD4+ or CD8+ T cells sorted from blood, taken in a trial of the OX40 agonist ivuxolimab. This chain joins TRBV7-9 and TRBJ2-5, with a possible D match to TRBD2 (5 bases). CDR3 sequence (DNA): TGTGCCAGCAGCCGGAGCGAGGGTGGAGAGACCCAGTACTTC. Protein sequence: CASSRSEGGETQYF.